This TCR beta chain was identified in a study of OX40 agonist ivuxolimab in advanced cancers. Clones were read by immunoSEQ multiplex PCR, and TCRdb kept only the in-frame ones, dropping some. The table records 14,000 to 15,000 clones, roughly 75% of them present only once. This CDR3 is 15 amino acids long. V was clipped by 2 bases and J by 3 bases, with 13 bases between them. Germline V lookup: CDR1 LGHNT, CDR2 FRNRAP. The source of this sequence is an adult with an advanced solid tumor such as melanoma, head and neck, liver or kidney cancer. Specimen: CD4+ or CD8+ T cells sorted from blood, collected in a trial of the OX40 agonist ivuxolimab. The J gene is TRBJ1-2, the V gene TRBV12-5; D not resolved. The CDR3 nucleotides read TGTGCTAGTGGTTTGAAGGGAACTGGGGACTATGGCTACACCTTC. It specifies CASGLKGTGDYGYTF.